Listed below are T cell receptor beta chains from one sample, sequenced in a study of blood T cells in healthy people across ages. One entry per CDR3 protein, called by TCRdb with MiXCR from the 5' RACE reads. The sample has more than 900,000 distinct CDR3 sequences; about 28% are singletons. Separately, the same data were catalogued under a study of T cells of mothers and their children.

The sample was blood. The receptors were gathered from a woman between 40 and 50 years old in good health. Both conserved end residues are part of each CDR3. D genes are given only for firm matches. The size of a clone is reported for some rows only, either as once, few or many, or as a class for expanded clones.

many	TRBV4-1	TRBJ2-7	NA	TGCGCCAGCAGCCAAGAAGGGACTTTATACGAGCAGTACTTC	CASSQEGTLYEQYF
NA	TRBV19	TRBJ2-3	NA	TGTGCCAGTAGTATAGATACGGCCACAGATACGCAGTATTTT	CASSIDTATDTQYF
few	TRBV27	TRBJ1-2	NA	TGTGCCAGCAGTTGGGCGGCCAACTATGGCTACACCTTC	CASSWAANYGYTF
many	TRBV11-2	TRBJ1-2	NA	TGTGCCAGCAGCTCGGGACCGAGCTATGGCTACACCTTC	CASSSGPSYGYTF
few	TRBV5-5	TRBJ2-5	TRBD1	TGTGCCAGCAGCTTGCAAGGGGGCTGGGTAGAGACCCAGTACTTC	CASSLQGGWVETQYF
many	TRBV7-6	TRBJ2-7	NA	TGTGCCAGCAGCGTACACGCTCCTAGGACGGCCACCTACGAGCAGTACTTC	CASSVHAPRTATYEQYF
NA	TRBV19	TRBJ1-1	TRBD1	TGTGCCAGTACCAGTTACAGGGGGAGAATAATGAACACTGAAGCTTTCTTT	CASTSYRGRIMNTEAFF
NA	TRBV27	TRBJ2-3	TRBD2	TGTGCCAGCAGTCCCCTTGGCCGGGGGGTCCCAGATACGCAGTATTTT	CASSPLGRGVPDTQYF
NA	TRBV7-2	TRBJ2-2	NA	TGTGCCAGCAGCTCGAACCCCCTAGCGAGGGCCGGGGGCGGGGAGCTGTTTTTT	CASSSNPLARAGGGELFF
few	TRBV12-3/TRBV12-4	TRBJ1-5	NA	TGTGCCAGCAGTTTCGCAGGGGATTCAGCCCAGCATTTT	CASSFAGDSAQHF
few	TRBV6-5	TRBJ1-4	TRBD1	TGTGCCAGCAGTTACTCACAGGGGGCTACTGAAAAACTGTTTTTT	CASSYSQGATEKLFF
few	TRBV9	TRBJ2-1	NA	TGTGCCAGCAGCGTAACCCCCATTTCGTCCTACGAGCAGTTCTTC	CASSVTPISSYEQFF
few	TRBV5-1	TRBJ1-1	TRBD1	TGCGCCAGCAGCTTGGAGGGGACAGGGTACACTGAAGCTTTCTTT	CASSLEGTGYTEAFF
NA	TRBV28	TRBJ1-2	NA	TGTGCCGGCAGAGTGGGAGCGAGCGGCTACACCTTC	CAGRVGASGYTF
few	TRBV5-1	TRBJ2-1	NA	TGCGCCAGCAGCGGCGGCATGACAACGGTCGATGAGCAGTTCTTC	CASSGGMTTVDEQFF
few	TRBV6-2/TRBV6-3	TRBJ2-1	NA	TGTGCCAGCAGGTACTCGACGAAGAATGAGCAGTTCTTC	CASRYSTKNEQFF
few	TRBV5-1	TRBJ2-5	NA	TGCGCCAGCAGGGTGAGCTTCGGACAAGAGACCCAGTACTTC	CASRVSFGQETQYF
few	TRBV20-1	TRBJ2-1	NA	TGCAGTGCTAGAGGGTCGGGACTCACCTACAATGAGCAGTTCTTC	CSARGSGLTYNEQFF
few	TRBV4-1	TRBJ1-1	TRBD1	TGCGCCAGCAGCCAAGATTCCCTACAGGGGGCATGGACTGAAGCTTTCTTT	CASSQDSLQGAWTEAFF
many	TRBV5-6	TRBJ2-1	NA	TGTGCCAGCACCTCCTGGGGGGAAGGAGGGGACAATGAGCAGTTCTTC	CASTSWGEGGDNEQFF
NA	TRBV20-1	TRBJ2-1	TRBD2	TGCAGTGCTAGAGTAGCGGGGGCCCGGGAGCAGTTCTTC	CSARVAGAREQFF
many	TRBV20-1	TRBJ2-1	NA	TGCAGTGCTAGAGATTTGGATAGGACCTACAATGAGCAGTTCTTC	CSARDLDRTYNEQFF
NA	TRBV29-1	TRBJ1-1	NA	TGCAGCATTGGTGGAGGGGAGCCTGAAGCTTTCTTT	CSIGGGEPEAFF
many	TRBV7-2	TRBJ2-7	TRBD1	TGTGCCAGCTCCCTGGGGGCAGGGGGCGAGCAGTACTTC	CASSLGAGGEQYF
NA	TRBV6-4	TRBJ2-5	NA	TGTGCCAGCGCGCCCCGGACGGGCGAGACCCAGTACTTC	CASAPRTGETQYF
few	TRBV2	TRBJ1-5	NA	TGTGCCAGCAGTGAACGGAGAGGCGTCGATAGCAATCAGCCCCAGCATTTT	CASSERRGVDSNQPQHF
NA	TRBV7-2	TRBJ1-5	NA	TGTGCCAGCAGCCCGGACAGTTATCAGCCCCAGCATTTT	CASSPDSYQPQHF
few	TRBV10-3	TRBJ1-2	NA	TGTGTCATCAGTGAGATCCCATATGGCTACACCTTC	CVISEIPYGYTF
many	TRBV6-2/TRBV6-3	TRBJ1-2	NA	TGTGCCAGCAGTTTCGGGCCATTCTATGGCTACACCTTC	CASSFGPFYGYTF
few	TRBV5-1	TRBJ2-7	NA	TGCGCCAGCAGCACCGGGCCTCCCTTCGGCGAGCAGTACTTC	CASSTGPPFGEQYF
few	TRBV27	TRBJ2-2	NA	TGTGCCAGCAGTTTTTGGACGAACACCGGGGAGCTGTTTTTT	CASSFWTNTGELFF
NA	TRBV20-1	TRBJ1-6	TRBD1	TGCAGTGCCCGATCCGGGACAGGGGGAAATTCACCCCTCCACTTT	CSARSGTGGNSPLHF
once	TRBV29-1	TRBJ1-1	NA	TGCAGCGCTACGAAAACGACAGGAGCGAACCCTGAAGCTTTCTTT	CSATKTTGANPEAFF
NA	TRBV7-3	TRBJ2-5	NA	TGTGCCAGCAGCTTATATCCGATCCAAGAGACCCAGTACTTC	CASSLYPIQETQYF
NA	TRBV29-1	TRBJ1-2	NA	TGCGGCGTTCGGTATTCGGTAGGGAGGACCGTTTCTGGCTACACCTTC	CGVRYSVGRTVSGYTF
once	TRBV6-6	TRBJ1-2	NA	TGTGCCAGCAGCAGAGACAGGATCTCTCAGGACTACACCTTC	CASSRDRISQDYTF
many	TRBV14	TRBJ1-2	NA	TGTGCCAGCAGCCAAATCGGCGGGGCTAACTATGGCTACACCTTC	CASSQIGGANYGYTF
once	TRBV3-1	TRBJ2-7	NA	TGTGCCGGCAGCGCAAGGACAGCCTCCTACGAGCAGTACTTC	CAGSARTASYEQYF
many	TRBV5-5	TRBJ2-5	NA	TGTGCCAGCAGCTCGCTCGGGACGGACCAAGAGACCCAGTACTTC	CASSSLGTDQETQYF
few	TRBV12-3/TRBV12-4	TRBJ2-6	NA	TGTGCCAGCAGACAACAGGACTCTGGGGCCAACGTCCTGACTTTC	CASRQQDSGANVLTF
NA	TRBV5-1	TRBJ2-7	NA	TGCGCCAGCAGCTTGGATCCGGGGTACGACGAGCAGTACTTC	CASSLDPGYDEQYF
many	TRBV4-1	TRBJ2-1	NA	TGCGCCAGCAGCCCCCGGGTGTATCGTGAGCAGTTCTTC	CASSPRVYREQFF
NA	TRBV20-1	TRBJ2-7	TRBD1	TGCAGTACGACGCAGGGGGCGGCCTACGAGCAGTACTTC	CSTTQGAAYEQYF
NA	TRBV18	TRBJ1-1	NA	TGTGCCAGCTCACTTTCGTCGGAGAACACTGAAGCTTTCTTT	CASSLSSENTEAFF
NA	TRBV12-3/TRBV12-4	TRBJ1-5	NA	TGTGCCAGCAGTTTGGTCCAGGGCAGCAATCAGCCCCAGCATTTT	CASSLVQGSNQPQHF
many	TRBV28	TRBJ2-7	NA	TGTGCCAGCAGTTTTCGGGGAACGAGGTCCTACGAGCAGTACTTC	CASSFRGTRSYEQYF
few	TRBV7-2	TRBJ2-3	TRBD2	TGTGCCAGCAGCTCTCGGGACTACTCAGACACAGATACGCAGTATTTT	CASSSRDYSDTDTQYF
NA	TRBV7-2	TRBJ1-1	NA	TGTGCCAGCAGCCCTCTATCAAGGATGAACACTGAAGCTTTCTTT	CASSPLSRMNTEAFF
NA	TRBV4-3	TRBJ2-7	NA	TGCGCCAGCAGCCAAGATAGATACAGGGTCGTCTACGAGCGGTACTTC	CASSQDRYRVVYERYF
NA	TRBV7-2	TRBJ1-5	NA	TGTGCCAGCAGCTTAGTGAATAGCAATCAGCCCCAGCATTTT	CASSLVNSNQPQHF
many	TRBV10-3	TRBJ2-7	NA	TGTGCCATCAGTGAGGTAGTTCGCGAGCAGTACTTC	CAISEVVREQYF
NA	TRBV7-9	TRBJ2-3	NA	TGTGCCAGCAGTCCCGATAAGACAGATACGCAGTATTTT	CASSPDKTDTQYF
many	TRBV13	TRBJ2-7	NA	TGTGCCAGCAGCTTATTTACTTCACCGGGGCAGTACTTC	CASSLFTSPGQYF
NA	TRBV9	TRBJ1-5	TRBD1	TGTGCCAGCAGCACTACAGGGGGTGCCAATCAGCCCCAGCATTTT	CASSTTGGANQPQHF